This T cell receptor (beta chain) was documented in a study of shared clonotypes between healthy human individuals. In the authors' workflow: Junction-only sequences without quality scores came from ImmunoSEQ, so filtering differed. TCRdb's table, derived via immunoSEQ multiplex PCR, lists solely in-frame clones and lacks some. That table supplies the V and J calls and clone size; D and trimming were determined from the DNA. The table records under 600,000 clones, approximately 79% of them present only once. In this sample, this clone turned up a few times. Its antigen is currently unknown. Study-level results: In this cohort, only blood was sampled, and tissue repertoires likely differ.

The CDR3 sequence is 14 residues long. Germline V gives CDR1 WSHSY, CDR2 SAAADI. V was pared by 6 bases and J by 0 bases, with 9 bases between. Caucasian adults living in Nashville, Tennessee, provided all samples. The chain has TRBV10-2 and TRBJ1-3; D may be TRBD1 (6 bases). This receptor was identified in a middle-aged woman in good health. Some clones in this sample may be carry-over from other donors' samples. Sequenced material: PBMCs. The CDR3 DNA follows: TGCGCCAGCAGACAGGGCTTCTCTGGAAACACCATATATTTT. Translated, it gives CASRQGFSGNTIYF.